This T cell receptor beta chain emerged from a study of neurological immune-mediated disorders. This clonotype was detected many times. From the 5' RACE reads, TCRdb called clonotypes with MiXCR, one entry per CDR3 protein. The table shows about 16,000 distinct CDR3 sequences, with about a fifth occurring only once. The unsorted libraries were prepared from 2 million PBMCs (stored at -80 C). V was pared by 1 base and J by 8 bases, with 7 bases between. Germline V gene sequence: CDR1 SQVTM, CDR2 ANQGSEA. This CDR3 has 11 amino acids. This clonotype was obtained from a man aged 45 to 65 in good health. J is TRBJ2-3 and V is TRBV29-1; D unclear. The sequenced material came from PBMCs. In DNA form, the CDR3 reads TGCAGCGTTGAAGGGGTTCTTACGCAGTATTTT. As protein: CSVEGVLTQYF.